This T cell receptor beta chain was sequenced during a study of T cell repertoires in cytomegalovirus infection. CDR3 length: 12 amino acids. Per the germline V gene, CDR1 is KGHDR and CDR2 is SFDVKD. With 1 base removed from V and 6 bases from J, the gap between germline ends came to 3 bases. TCRdb re-analysed the reads in MiXCR, keeping a single row per CDR3 protein. The profile shows 740,000 or so distinct CDR3 sequences, 35% to 45% of them singletons. This clonotype was seen a few times. The sequenced material came from PBMCs. The chain joins TRBV24-1 to TRBJ1-5; D unclear. The sequence was collected from a human donor in good health (CMV status not recorded). Some clones in this sample may be carry-over from other donors' samples. The CDR3 DNA reads as TGTGCCACCAGTGATTTCGGTCAGCCCCAGCATTTT. Protein sequence: CATSDFGQPQHF.